This entry lists 25 T cell receptor beta chains sequenced from one sample in a study of T-cell reconstitution after alpha-beta-depleted transplantation in children. A library of TCRbeta sequences, prepared with unique molecular identifiers, was generated. MiXCR was run by TCRdb on the PCR reads, yielding one entry per CDR3 protein. The sample lists hundreds of thousands of distinct CDR3 sequences, 16% occurring once. The sample consisted of PBMCs from the stem cell graft donor, taken from the stem cell graft. The receptors derive from a human donor who donated a stem cell graft to a child with acute myeloid leukemia.

This clonotype was recorded many times. V gene TRBV20-1 combines with J gene TRBJ1-1, with TRBD1 as a possible D gene (5 bases). Germline V gene lookup returns CDR1 DFQATT and CDR2 SNEGSKA (reference sequence). The CDR3 covers 13 residues. The germline V and J ends were trimmed by 4 bases and 7 bases, with 16 bases remaining between them. The CDR3 here is CSATKGWRGEAFF. CDR3 DNA sequence: TGCAGTGCTACCAAAGGCTGGAGGGGTGAAGCTTTCTTT.

The chain couples TRBV12-3 or TRBV12-4 to TRBJ2-7; 12 bases are shared with TRBD2. This CDR3 is 14 amino acids long. The V segment lost 8 bases and the J segment 4 bases; nucleotides outside the gene matches: 6. The CDR3 DNA reads as TGTGCCAGCTGTAGACTAGCGGGGGTATACGAGCAGTACTTC. Its translation is CASCRLAGVYEQYF.

The chain carries TRBV20-1 and TRBJ2-7; no firm D call. Germline CDR1 and CDR2: DFQATT and SNEGSKA (reference sequence). The V end lost 0 bases, the J end lost 3 bases, and 9 bases lay between the germline ends. CDR3 length: 13 amino acids. CDR3 residues: CSARDRQIYEQYV. DNA of the CDR3: TGCAGTGCTAGAGATCGACAAATCTACGAGCAGTACGTC.

This clonotype showed up just once. CDR3 DNA sequence: TGTGCCAGCAGCGAAACAGGAGGTGGTGAGCAGTTCTTC. Translated, it gives CASSETGGGEQFF. The chain carries TRBV9 and TRBJ2-1; D possibly uses TRBD1 or TRBD2 (5 bases each). There are 13 residues in the CDR3. V was shortened by 3 bases and J by 9 bases, with 13 bases between the two germline ends. Germline assignment: CDR1 SGDLS and CDR2 YYNGEE. Full variable domain (outside the CDR3, taken from reference TRBV9 and TRBJ2-1): DSGVTQTPKHLITATGQRVTLRCSPRSGDLSVYWYQQSLDQGLQFLIQYYNGEERAKGNILERFSAQQFPDLHSELNLSSLELGDSALYFCASSETGGGEQFFGPGTRLTVL.

This clonotype has only a few counts. The rearrangement links TRBV4-2 to TRBJ2-1; 8 nucleotides line up with TRBD2. J was trimmed by 6 bases and V by 4 bases; bases with no gene match: 17. Germline lookup yields CDR1 LGHNA and CDR2 YNFKEQ. The length of the CDR3 is 18 residues. The chain's CDR3 is CASSPSVERGSPGNEQFF. In DNA, the CDR3 is TGTGCCAGCAGCCCCTCGGTCGAGCGGGGGTCTCCTGGCAATGAGCAGTTCTTC.

This clonotype was counted only a few times. This chain connects TRBV20-1 to TRBJ2-1; 8 bases are shared with TRBD2. Germline CDR1 reads DFQATT; CDR2 reads SNEGSKA (reference sequence). This CDR3 is 14 amino acids long. The CDR3 DNA reads TGCAGAGCCGTAAGGCGGGGGGTCTACAATGAGCAGTTCTTC. Translated, it gives CRAVRRGVYNEQFF.

This clonotype was picked up a small number of times. This chain links TRBV12-3 or TRBV12-4 with TRBJ1-3; no firm D call. Trimming removed 2 bases from V and 1 base from J, with 12 bases in between. CDR3 size: 16 residues. This chain's CDR3 is CASSLRTGYSGNTIYF. The CDR3 DNA reads as TGTGCCAGCAGTTTACGGACGGGGTATTCTGGAAACACCATATATTTT.

This clonotype was found many times. The chain's CDR3 is CASSQDSEAFF. The CDR3 nucleotides are TGTGCCAGCAGCCAAGATAGTGAAGCTTTCTTT. The chain is built from TRBV4-2 and TRBJ1-1; unclear D gene. There are 11 residues in the CDR3. Trimming stripped 0 bases from V and 7 bases from J, with 3 bases between. Germline assignment: CDR1 LGHNA and CDR2 YNFKEQ.

Of note for this clonotype: A single base separates this from a much larger clone, so it may be a read error. The rearrangement links TRBV20-1 to TRBJ2-2; TRBD1 is a possible D gene (6 bases). The CDR3 runs to 15 residues. Germline CDR1 is DFQATT and CDR2 is SNEGSKA (reference sequence). The CDR3 here is CCASDRRRTTGELFF. The CDR3 nucleotides are TGCTGTGCTAGTGACAGGAGACGTACCACCGGGGAGCTGTTTTTT.

This clonotype appeared a few times. This sequence joins TRBV11-2 and TRBJ2-2; D is perhaps TRBD2 (5 bases). Germline CDR1 SGHAT, CDR2 FQNNGV. The CDR3 consists of 16 residues. The germline V and J ends were trimmed by 3 bases and 0 bases, with 11 bases remaining between them. CDR3 in DNA: TGTGCCAGCAGCTTCGGGGTCAATACGAACACCGGGGAGCTGTTTTTT. Its protein product is CASSFGVNTNTGELFF.

This clonotype came up many times. The rearrangement joins TRBV6-5 to TRBJ1-1; 10 positions agree with TRBD1. The CDR3 is made up of 17 amino acids. The germline gives CDR1 MNHEY, CDR2 SVGAGI. V dropped 4 bases and J dropped 10; count of bases not matched to a gene: 18. In DNA, the CDR3 is TGTGCCAGCAGTTCCCTCTGGAGGGACAGGGGTGACTTAGGAGCTTTCTTT. Amino acids: CASSSLWRDRGDLGAFF.

This chain connects TRBV7-9 to TRBJ2-5; weak D call: TRBD1 (6 bases). CDR1 is SEHNR and CDR2 is FQNEAQ in the germline V gene (reference sequence). The CDR3 covers 15 residues. The V end was cut by 3 bases, the J end by 4 bases, with 15 bases between. This chain's CDR3 is CASSLSGGGLETQYF. The CDR3 bases are TGTGCCAGCAGCTTGAGTGGGGGCGGTCTAGAGACCCAGTACTTC.

This chain links TRBV7-2 with TRBJ2-1, with 12 bases that match TRBD2. V was clipped by 5 bases and J by 0 bases; unmatched bases: 5. Germline V lookup: CDR1 SGHTA, CDR2 FQGNSA. This CDR3 is built from 17 residues. CDR3 amino acids: CASSPLAGGHSYNEQFF. CDR3 DNA sequence: TGTGCCAGCAGCCCTCTAGCGGGGGGGCACTCCTACAATGAGCAGTTCTTC.

The rearrangement links TRBV12-3 or TRBV12-4 to TRBJ2-3, with D uncertain. The CDR3 is 13 amino acids. The ends were cut back, 2 bases at V and 6 bases at J, with 9 bases in the middle. In DNA form, the CDR3 reads TGTGCCAGCAGTTTAATCGTAGCCGATACGCAGTATTTT. As protein: CASSLIVADTQYF.

This clonotype was counted many times. The chain is built from TRBV20-1 and TRBJ2-1; TRBD2 aligns across 9 bases. Per the germline V gene, CDR1 is DFQATT and CDR2 is SNEGSKA (reference sequence). This CDR3 has 14 residues. With V trimmed by 1 base and J by 7 bases, 5 bases remained unmatched. For the CDR3, the DNA is TGCAGTGCTAGAGCGGCGGGGGGGTGGAATGAGCAGTTCTTC. Its translation is CSARAAGGWNEQFF.

V is TRBV7-2 and J is TRBJ2-1; 10 bases agree with TRBD1. Germline CDR1 reads SGHTA; CDR2 reads FQGNSA. Germline trimming cut 7 bases from V and 6 bases from J; bases unmatched to any gene: 6. This CDR3 has 14 amino acids. The CDR3 DNA is TGTGCCAGCAAGGGACAGGGGATGGGCAATGAGCAGTTCTTC. Encoded protein: CASKGQGMGNEQFF.

In its sample, this clonotype was seen many times. The chain uses TRBV20-1 and TRBJ2-1; D possibly corresponds to TRBD2 (5 bases). Trimming shortened V by 6 bases and J by 10 bases, and 13 bases separated the two germline ends. This CDR3 has 11 amino acids. Germline CDR1 and CDR2: DFQATT and SNEGSKA (reference sequence). CDR3 amino acids: CSARAPVEQFF. DNA for the CDR3: TGCAGTGCGCGGGCCCCGGTCGAGCAGTTCTTC.

There are many counts of this clonotype. This chain uses TRBV7-9 with TRBJ2-2; 7 bases agree with TRBD2. CDR1 and CDR2 from the germline V gene are SEHNR and FQNEAQ (reference sequence). This CDR3 is built from 14 residues. After removal of 5 bases from V and 4 bases from J, the junction contained 4 bases not matched to a gene. The CDR3 region is CASSPTGGTGELFF. Here the CDR3 DNA reads TGTGCCAGCAGCCCAACGGGGGGCACCGGGGAGCTGTTTTTT.

This clonotype has a count of ten or more. The rearrangement uses TRBV12-3 or TRBV12-4 and TRBJ1-1; TRBD1 might be the D (5 bases). The CDR3 contains 14 residues. V was shortened by 6 bases and J by 0 bases, with 11 bases between the two germline ends. CDR3 residues: CASSLTELNTEAFF. The CDR3 region has the DNA TGTGCCAGCAGCCTGACAGAGCTGAACACTGAAGCTTTCTTT.

This chain uses TRBV6-1 with TRBJ1-5; possibly TRBD1 for D (5 bases). V gave up 6 bases and J gave up 1 base, with 13 bases separating them. This CDR3 region has 15 residues. CDR1 is MNHNS, CDR2 SASEGT, per germline. CDR3 bases: TGTGCCAGCAGACCGGGGGTCGGGAGCAATCAGCCCCAGCATTTT. This sequence encodes CASRPGVGSNQPQHF.

There are many counts of this clonotype. The gene calls are TRBV20-1 and TRBJ2-3; D not certain. Trimming shortened V by 3 bases and J by 7 bases, and 8 bases separated the two germline ends. This CDR3 is 11 amino acids long. The germline gives CDR1 DFQATT, CDR2 SNEGSKA (reference sequence). The CDR3 protein is CSARGLYTQYF. CDR3 DNA sequence: TGCAGTGCTAGGGGGTTGTATACGCAGTATTTT.

At least ten counts were recorded for this clonotype. The rearrangement joins TRBV20-1 to TRBJ1-1; tentatively, D is TRBD1 (5 bases). Trimming took 4 bases from V and 3 from J, leaving 15 bases between them. CDR3 size: 14 residues. Germline CDR1 reads DFQATT; CDR2 reads SNEGSKA (reference sequence). CDR3 region: CSATRAGIDTEAFF. In DNA form, the CDR3 reads TGCAGTGCTACACGAGCAGGGATAGACACTGAAGCTTTCTTT.

In its sample, this clonotype was seen many times. The chain employs TRBV20-1 and TRBJ2-1; 8 nucleotides match TRBD1. J lost 4 bases, V lost 3 bases, and 2 bases had no gene match. The CDR3 runs to 13 residues. The germline V gene has CDR1 DFQATT and CDR2 SNEGSKA (reference sequence). This chain's CDR3 is CSASRQGYNEQFF. For the CDR3, the DNA is TGCAGTGCTAGTAGACAGGGGTACAATGAGCAGTTCTTC.

The chain recombines TRBV28 with TRBJ1-3; TRBD1 is a possible D gene (6 bases). This CDR3 has 15 amino acids. Looked up from germline, CDR1 is MDHEN and CDR2 is SYDVKM. V was cut by 3 bases and J by 4 bases, with 13 bases left in between. The CDR3 spells CASSFGGKTGNTIYF. In nucleotides, the CDR3 is TGTGCCAGCAGTTTCGGGGGCAAGACAGGAAACACCATATATTTT.

V gene TRBV12-3 or TRBV12-4 combines with J gene TRBJ2-5; a possible D gene is TRBD1 (6 bases). V was pared by 7 bases and J by 3 bases, with 27 bases between. The CDR3 runs to 18 residues. The CDR3 here is CASTPAGTFQGDEETQYF. In DNA form, the CDR3 reads TGTGCCAGCACCCCTGCCGGGACATTTCAAGGCGACGAAGAGACCCAGTACTTC.